The subject of this entry is one T cell receptor beta chain. Its cognate antigen is unknown. The sample belongs to a study of T cell responses to AZD1222 COVID-19 vaccine. Assay used: immunoSEQ multiplex PCR; TCRdb lists only in-frame clones, some missing. The data hold tens of thousands of clones, with 89% observed a single time. General observations from the study: Spike-specific TCR breadth and depth were elevated following two AZD1222 doses. Sampling that yielded the repertoires occurred only after the peak T cell response.

The V end lost 2 bases, the J end lost 4 bases, and 5 bases lay between the germline ends. Per germline, CDR1 LNHDA and CDR2 SQIVND (reference sequence). The CDR3 covers 13 residues. The specimen comprised peripheral blood, sampled 28 days after the second AZD1222 dose. The clonotype originates from an adult who received the AZD1222 COVID-19 vaccine. V is TRBV19 and J is TRBJ2-2; D remains unclear. CDR3: CASSITVTGELFF. The CDR3 coding sequence is TGTGCCAGTAGTATAACAGTCACCGGGGAGCTGTTTTTT.